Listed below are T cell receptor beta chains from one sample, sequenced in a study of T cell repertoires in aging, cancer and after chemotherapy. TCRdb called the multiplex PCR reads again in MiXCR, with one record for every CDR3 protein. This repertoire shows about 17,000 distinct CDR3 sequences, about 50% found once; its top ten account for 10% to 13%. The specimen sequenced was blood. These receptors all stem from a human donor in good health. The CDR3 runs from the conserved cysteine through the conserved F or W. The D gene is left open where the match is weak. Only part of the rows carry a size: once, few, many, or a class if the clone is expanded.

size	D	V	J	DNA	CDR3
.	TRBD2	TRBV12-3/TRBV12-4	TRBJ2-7	TGTGCCAGCAGTTTTTTGCTAGCGGGAGATAGGCAGTACTTC	CASSFLLAGDRQYF
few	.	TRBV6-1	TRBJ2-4	TGTGCCAGCAGTGAAGGGAAGTTTGGGGTTCAGTACTTC	CASSEGKFGVQYF
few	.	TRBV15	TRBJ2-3	TGTGCCACCAGCAGAAACCCTGGGCCCGATACGCAGTATTTT	CATSRNPGPDTQYF
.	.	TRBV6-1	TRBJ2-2	TGTGCCAGCAGTGAAGCTTTCGACGCCGGGGAGCTGTTTTTT	CASSEAFDAGELFF
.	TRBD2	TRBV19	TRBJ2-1	TGTGCCAGTAGTATAATGGTTGGACTAGAAAACAATGAGCAGTTCTTC	CASSIMVGLENNEQFF
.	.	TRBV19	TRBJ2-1	TGTGCCAGTAGTTTAGATCGACCTATGGAGCAGTTCTTC	CASSLDRPMEQFF
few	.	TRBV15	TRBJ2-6	TGTGCCACCAGCAGCGACAGCTACTCTGGGGCCAACGTCCTGACTTTC	CATSSDSYSGANVLTF
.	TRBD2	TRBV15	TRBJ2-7	TGTGCCACCAGCAGAGGCCCGGGACTAGCGGGTCTACACGAGCAGTACTTC	CATSRGPGLAGLHEQYF
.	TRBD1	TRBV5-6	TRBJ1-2	TGTGCCAGCAGCTGGGCTGACAGGGGGGGCTACACCTTC	CASSWADRGGYTF
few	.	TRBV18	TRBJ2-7	TGTGCCAGCTCACCGACAGCGGGTTCCTACGAGCAGTACTTC	CASSPTAGSYEQYF
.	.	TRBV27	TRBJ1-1	TGTGCCAGCAGTTTATCGTCGGGCCCCCTGAGGGTCGCTGAAGCTTTCTTT	CASSLSSGPLRVAEAFF